The sequence of this T cell receptor (beta chain) was determined in a study of blood T cell repertoires in COVID-19. Background on the study: Sites across the United States, Italy and Spain contributed samples from acute and convalescent COVID-19. Sources were T cells, B-cell-depleted T cells, or PBMCs; the material itself was cDNA or gDNA.

Under the authors' procedure: Cell counts per sample came from amplifying reference gene primers. Method: immunoSEQ multiplex PCR; TCRdb's copy keeps in-frame clones and lacks some. Clone size and V and J calls were adopted from that table, with D and trimming inferred from the DNA. The top ten clones hold around 1.6% of a sample with tens of thousands of clones, roughly nine tenths of them seen once. The germline V gene encodes CDR1 MNHEY and CDR2 SVGEGT. The V end was cut by 5 bases, the J end by 8 bases, with 9 bases between. The CDR3 runs 11 residues. The chain links TRBV6-2 or TRBV6-3 to TRBJ1-1; D unresolved. Sequenced material: peripheral blood. The receptor's source is a man aged 60-69 years with acute or convalescent COVID-19. The CDR3 sequence is CASSDGLEAFF. The CDR3 nucleotides are TGTGCCAGCAGTGATGGGCTAGAAGCTTTCTTT.